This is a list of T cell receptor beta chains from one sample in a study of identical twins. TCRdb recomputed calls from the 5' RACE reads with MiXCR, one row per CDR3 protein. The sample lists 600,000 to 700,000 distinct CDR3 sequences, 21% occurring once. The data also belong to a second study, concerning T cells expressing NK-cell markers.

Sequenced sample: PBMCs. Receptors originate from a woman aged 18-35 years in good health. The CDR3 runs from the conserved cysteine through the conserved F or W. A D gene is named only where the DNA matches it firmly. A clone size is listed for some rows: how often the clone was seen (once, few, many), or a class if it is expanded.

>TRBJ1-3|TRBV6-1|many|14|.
TGTGCCAGCAGTACAGGGAGCTCTGGAAACACCATATATTTT
CASSTGSSGNTIYF
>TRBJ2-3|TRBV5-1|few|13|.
TGCGCCAGCCGAGGCGCGACCACAGATACGCAGTATTTT
CASRGATTDTQYF
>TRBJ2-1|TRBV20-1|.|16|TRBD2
TGCAGTGCTCCTCCAACGCCGGGACTAGAGTACAATGAGCAGTTCTTC
CSAPPTPGLEYNEQFF
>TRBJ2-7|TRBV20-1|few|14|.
TGCAGTATCCTGTCCCCGGAGAGCTCCTACGAGCAGTACTTC
CSILSPESSYEQYF
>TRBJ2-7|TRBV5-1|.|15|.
TGCGCCAGCAGCTTGTTTGGAGGGGATAAAAACGAGCAGTACTTC
CASSLFGGDKNEQYF
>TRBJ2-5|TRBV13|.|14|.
TGTGCCAGCAGCTGGGGACGCGGGGAGGAGACCCAGTACTTC
CASSWGRGEETQYF
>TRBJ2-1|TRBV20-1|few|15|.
TGCAGTGCTAGAGATGACCAGGGCTCCTACAATGAGCAGTTCTTC
CSARDDQGSYNEQFF
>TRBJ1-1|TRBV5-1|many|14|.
TGCGCCAGCAGCTCCACAGTGGAGGACACTGAAGCTTTCTTT
CASSSTVEDTEAFF
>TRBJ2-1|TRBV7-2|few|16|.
TGTGCCAGCAGCCCCGGGGGTAGCGTCTCCTACAATGAGCAGTTCTTC
CASSPGGSVSYNEQFF
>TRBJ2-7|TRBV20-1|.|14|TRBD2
TGCAGTGCTAGGGTGGGACTAGCTCCCTACGAGCAGTACTTC
CSARVGLAPYEQYF
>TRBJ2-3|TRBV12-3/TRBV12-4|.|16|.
TGTGCCAGCAGTCCCTTGATAGACGTAGGCGCAGATACGCAGTATTTT
CASSPLIDVGADTQYF
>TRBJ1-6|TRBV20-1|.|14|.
TGCAGTGCCAGGGCAGGCCCTTTGGATTCACCCCTCCACTTT
CSARAGPLDSPLHF
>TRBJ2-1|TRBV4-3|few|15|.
TGCGCCAGCAGCCAATCCCGTCCCTCCTACAATGAGCAGTTCTTC
CASSQSRPSYNEQFF
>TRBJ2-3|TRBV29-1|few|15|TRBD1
TGCAGCGTTGAAGACGGGACAGTTAGCACAGATACGCAGTATTTT
CSVEDGTVSTDTQYF
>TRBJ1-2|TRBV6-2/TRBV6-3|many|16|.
TGTGCCAGCAGAAAAACCGGGACCGCAGTGGACTATGGCTACACCTTC
CASRKTGTAVDYGYTF
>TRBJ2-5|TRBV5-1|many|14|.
TGTGCCAGCAGTTTGGGGGGCAGCCAAGAGACCCAGTACTTC
CASSLGGSQETQYF
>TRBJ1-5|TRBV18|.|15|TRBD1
TGTGCCAGCTCGGAAAGACAGGGGGTTATTCAGCCCCAGCATTTT
CASSERQGVIQPQHF
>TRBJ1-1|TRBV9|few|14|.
TGTGCCAGCAGCGCCGAGAGCGCGAGGACTGAAGCTTTCTTT
CASSAESARTEAFF
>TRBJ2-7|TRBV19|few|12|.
TGTGCCAGTAGGGGCCAAAGAACCGAGCAGTACTTC
CASRGQRTEQYF
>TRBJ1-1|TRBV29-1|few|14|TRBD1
TGCAGCGTTGAGTGGGACAGGGCGGACGCTGAAGCTTTCTTT
CSVEWDRADAEAFF